Listed here are 27 T cell receptor beta chains from one sample, sequenced in a study of cytomegalovirus exposure and HLA in healthy donors. Vbeta (60) and Jbeta (13) primers were used in the PCR. This table comes from immunoSEQ multiplex PCR, and its TCRdb copy is limited to in-frame clones, with some not included. The table lists about 120,000 clones, around 70% of them singletons. Sequenced sample: PBMCs. The receptor set was obtained from a man in his thirties or forties in good health and CMV-seropositive.

This chain uses TRBV10-3 with TRBJ1-3; D may be TRBD1 (5 bases). The CDR3 spans 15 residues. The V end lost 10 bases, the J end lost 0 bases, and 16 bases lay between the germline ends. Germline V gene data show CDR1 as ENHRY and CDR2 as SYGVKD. The CDR3 DNA follows: TGTGCCACCCTCTCCAGGGTTCCCTCTGGAAACACCATATATTTT. This sequence encodes CATLSRVPSGNTIYF.

The chain combines TRBV28 with TRBJ2-2, with 11 bases that match TRBD2. Germline-derived CDR1 and CDR2 are MDHEN and SYDVKM. The CDR3 extends over 19 amino acids. With 1 base clipped from V and 5 bases from J, the junction kept 12 bases outside the gene matches. In nucleotides, the CDR3 is TGTGCCAGCAGTTTATTCGGACTAGCGGGTTTAAGGGGTACCGGGGAGCTGTTTTTT. It yields the protein CASSLFGLAGLRGTGELFF.

The chain uses TRBV11-1 and TRBJ1-2; D may be TRBD1 (6 bases). The CDR3 length is 13 residues. The germline V and J ends were trimmed by 6 bases and 6 bases, with 14 bases remaining between them. Germline V CDR1 and CDR2: SGHAT, FQDESV (reference sequence). In nucleotides, the CDR3 is TGTGCCAGCAGTTTTACTGGGGGCGATGGCTACACCTTC. As protein: CASSFTGGDGYTF.

The CDR3 region is CASSLRQGFTDTQYF. CDR3 nucleotides: TGTGCCAGCAGCTTGAGACAGGGGTTCACAGATACGCAGTATTTT. The V gene is TRBV5-4, the J gene TRBJ2-3; 8 bases map to TRBD1. Germline V gene lookup returns CDR1 SGHNT and CDR2 YYREEE (reference sequence). V was clipped by 1 base and J by 2 bases; unmatched bases: 3. This CDR3 is 15 amino acids long. Filled out from reference TRBV5-4 and TRBJ2-3, the complete variable domain reads ETGVTQSPTHLIKTRGQQVTLRCSSQSGHNTVSWYQQALGQGPQFIFQYYREEENGRGNFPPRFSGLQFPNYSSELNVNALELDDSALYLCASSLRQGFTDTQYFGPGTRLTVL.

The genes are TRBV2 and TRBJ2-7, with a possible D match to TRBD2 (5 bases). Trimming stripped 7 bases from V and 3 bases from J, with 10 bases between. The V gene's germline CDR1 is SNHLY and CDR2 FYNNEI. The CDR3 is made up of 12 amino acids. The CDR3 here is CASTSDYYEQYV. CDR3 nucleotide sequence: TGTGCCAGCACGTCAGACTACTACGAGCAGTACGTC.

The chain recombines TRBV5-1 with TRBJ2-7; TRBD2 agrees at 13 bases. Germline lookup yields CDR1 SGHRS and CDR2 YFSETQ. The CDR3 is 19 amino acids. The V gene end was trimmed by 4 bases and the J gene end by 6 bases; junction bases not matched to a gene: 19. CDR3 DNA sequence: TGCGCCAGCAGCCCCTTGACGACTAGCGGGGGGCCCCTGGATGTCGAGCAGTACTTC. The encoded protein is CASSPLTTSGGPLDVEQYF.

There are a few counts of this clone. The chain has TRBV19 and TRBJ1-1; the D is unclear. Germline-derived CDR1 and CDR2 are LNHDA and SQIVND (reference sequence). V was cut by 7 bases and J by 10 bases, with 16 bases left in between. The CDR3 contains 12 residues. In DNA, the CDR3 is TGTGCCAGTAAGGCGGGCTATGAGGGAGCTTTCTTT. It encodes CASKAGYEGAFF.

The chain combines TRBV14 with TRBJ1-2; D uncertain. The length of the CDR3 is 16 residues. V was pared by 4 bases and J by 2 bases, with 17 bases between. Germline CDR1 is SGHDN and CDR2 is FVKESK. The CDR3 reads CASSPILSSVNYGYTF. Here the CDR3 DNA reads TGTGCCAGCAGCCCCATCCTTTCGTCAGTCAACTATGGCTACACCTTC.

This chain links TRBV18 with TRBJ2-3, with D possibly being TRBD2 (5 bases). The CDR3 spans 14 residues. V lost 6 bases and J lost 4, with 14 bases in between. The V gene's germline CDR1 is KGHSH and CDR2 LQKENI. CDR3 amino acids: CASSVTKGSDTQYF. CDR3 bases: TGTGCCAGCTCGGTGACTAAGGGCTCAGATACGCAGTATTTT. The full variable domain, with the rest looked up from reference TRBV18 and TRBJ2-3, is NAGVMQNPRHLVRRRGQEARLRCSPMKGHSHVYWYRQLPEEGLKFMVYLQKENIIDESGMPKERFSAEFPKEGPSILRIQQVVRGDSAAYFCASSVTKGSDTQYFGPGTRLTVL.

The chain uses TRBV10-1 and TRBJ1-4, with TRBD1 matching over 9 bases. V lost 4 bases and J lost 0; bases outside the gene matches: 6. The germline V gene encodes CDR1 WNHNN and CDR2 SYGVQD (reference sequence). The CDR3 runs 17 residues. As DNA, the CDR3 is TGCGCCAGCAGTGTCCCGGGACAGGGATCAACTAATGAAAAACTGTTTTTT. This encodes CASSVPGQGSTNEKLFF.

This chain links TRBV6-5 with TRBJ1-4, with 7 nucleotides matching TRBD1. V lost 0 bases to trimming and J lost 10 bases; unmatched junction nucleotides: 2. The length of the CDR3 is 13 residues. Germline V gives CDR1 MNHEY, CDR2 SVGAGI. This CDR3 is CASSYSQGRKLFF. CDR3 in DNA: TGTGCCAGCAGTTACTCACAGGGGCGAAAACTGTTTTTT.

The genes are TRBV7-6 and TRBJ1-2; perhaps TRBD1 as D (6 bases). Trimming cost V 6 bases and J 8 bases, with 13 bases left between them. The CDR3 runs 12 residues. Germline V gene data show CDR1 as SGHVS and CDR2 as FNYEAQ. CDR3: CASRGAGSGYTF. DNA for the CDR3: TGTGCCAGCAGGGGGGCTGGGAGCGGCTACACCTTC.

This clone was observed a few times. The chain links TRBV30 to TRBJ1-6; possibly TRBD1 for D (5 bases). The V end was cut by 4 bases, the J end by 0 bases, with 10 bases between. Germline values: CDR1 GTSNPN, CDR2 SVGIG (reference sequence). The CDR3 is 15 amino acids. The CDR3 loop is CAWKTASSYNSPLHF. In DNA, the CDR3 is TGTGCCTGGAAGACAGCGAGCTCCTATAATTCACCCCTCCACTTT.

The rearrangement uses TRBV6-1 and TRBJ2-4; 7 positions match TRBD1. CDR1 MNHNS and CDR2 SASEGT come from the germline V gene. Germline trimming cut 7 bases from V and 5 bases from J; bases unmatched to any gene: 8. This CDR3 contains 14 residues. CDR3 bases: TGTGCCAGCAAAAAAGGACAGGATGAAAACATTCAGTACTTC. Translated, it gives CASKKGQDENIQYF.

The chain links TRBV5-1 to TRBJ2-5; 7 bases fit TRBD2. V lost 5 bases to trimming and J lost 5 bases; unmatched junction nucleotides: 9. The germline CDR1 and CDR2 sequences are SGHRS and YFSETQ. This CDR3 is built from 14 residues. CDR3 residues: CASSFGTTRETQYF. The CDR3 DNA is TGCGCCAGCAGTTTCGGGACTACGAGGGAGACCCAGTACTTC.

The CDR3 nucleotides read TGTGCCAGCAGTTTGACTCACACTGAAGCTTTCTTT. This codes for CASSLTHTEAFF. The rearrangement links TRBV28 to TRBJ1-1; no definite D call. This CDR3 has 12 residues. Germline V CDR1 and CDR2: MDHEN, SYDVKM. V dropped 3 bases and J dropped 3 bases, with 5 bases sitting between them.

The rearrangement joins TRBV2 to TRBJ2-3, with 9 bases fitting TRBD2. With 5 bases clipped from V and 2 bases from J, the junction kept 5 bases outside the gene matches. The CDR3 is made up of 15 amino acids. CDR1 SNHLY and CDR2 FYNNEI come from the germline V gene. The CDR3 DNA follows: TGTGCCAGCAGTACCGCGGGGGGGTCCACAGATACGCAGTATTTT. This sequence encodes CASSTAGGSTDTQYF. The whole variable domain, filled in from reference TRBV2 and TRBJ2-3, reads EPEVTQTPSHQVTQMGQEVILRCVPISNHLYFYWYRQILGQKVEFLVSFYNNEISEKSEIFDDQFSVERPDGSNFTLKIRSTKLEDSAMYFCASSTAGGSTDTQYFGPGTRLTVL.

The chain uses TRBV5-5 and TRBJ1-2; tentatively, D is TRBD1 (5 bases). The CDR3 runs 15 residues. Trimming removed 0 bases from V and 0 bases from J, with 9 bases in between. From germline, CDR1 is SGHKS and CDR2 YYEKEE (reference sequence). The CDR3 region has the DNA TGTGCCAGCAGCTTGGAGGGCAGGGCTAACTATGGCTACACCTTC. This translates into CASSLEGRANYGYTF.

In regard to this clone: The same CDR3 arises from other DNA sequences in this sample as well. The rearrangement joins TRBV7-8 to TRBJ2-7, with 7 bases aligning to TRBD2. Germline-derived CDR1 and CDR2 are SGHVS and FQNEAQ. This CDR3 is built from 14 residues. Trimming at V came to 3 bases and at J to 3 bases, leaving 5 bases not matched to a gene. CDR3 in DNA: TGTGCCAGCAGCTTCGGGCTAGCGGACTACGAGCAGTACGTC. Translation gives CASSFGLADYEQYV.

The chain combines TRBV2 with TRBJ1-2, with 7 bases fitting TRBD1. In germline, CDR1 is SNHLY, CDR2 FYNNEI. V dropped 0 bases and J dropped 8; count of bases not matched to a gene: 9. There are 15 residues in the CDR3. This chain's CDR3 is CASSEARTGAEGYTF. The CDR3 DNA is TGTGCCAGCAGTGAAGCAAGAACAGGGGCAGAAGGCTACACCTTC.

The gene calls are TRBV5-1 and TRBJ1-5, with D possibly matching TRBD1 (5 bases). From germline, CDR1 is SGHRS and CDR2 YFSETQ. CDR3 length: 14 residues. V lost 0 bases and J 5 bases, leaving 9 bases between the germline ends. CDR3: CASSLGAGYQPQHF. The DNA for the CDR3 is TGCGCCAGCAGCTTGGGGGCAGGGTATCAGCCCCAGCATTTT.

This clone appeared a few times. The chain links TRBV6-1 to TRBJ2-7; D ambiguous. Germline loops: CDR1 MNHNS, CDR2 SASEGT. The CDR3 extends over 12 amino acids. Trimming stripped 1 base from V and 3 bases from J, with 4 bases between. CDR3 bases: TGTGCCAGCAGTGAAGGAAACTACGAGCAGTACGTC. It is translated as CASSEGNYEQYV.

The rearrangement joins TRBV10-1 to TRBJ2-5; TRBD1 agrees at 8 bases. The assigned J gene may be wrong: the sequence end matches TRBJ2-7 better. Germline V gives CDR1 WNHNN, CDR2 SYGVQD (reference sequence). The CDR3 runs 14 residues. For the CDR3, the DNA is TGCGCCAGCAGTGCAGGACAGGGTTTCGCCGAGCAGTACTTC. Its protein product is CASSAGQGFAEQYF.

This clone was recorded only once. The chain is built from TRBV27 and TRBJ1-2, with D possibly TRBD1 on 5 matching bases. The germline V gene has CDR1 MNHEY and CDR2 SMNVEV (reference sequence). CDR3 length: 15 amino acids. V dropped 3 bases and J dropped 0 bases, with 11 bases sitting between them. The CDR3 sequence: CASSLAWGANYGYTF. The CDR3 nucleotides are TGTGCCAGCAGTTTGGCTTGGGGCGCTAACTATGGCTACACCTTC.

The chain links TRBV4-1 to TRBJ2-3, with 11 bases lining up with TRBD2. This CDR3 comprises 18 residues. The V and J ends lost 0 bases and 4 bases, in that order; junction bases with no gene match: 9. The germline V gene encodes CDR1 MGHRA and CDR2 YSYEKL. CDR3 sequence: CASSQEPGTSGISDTQYF. The CDR3 DNA reads TGCGCCAGCAGCCAAGAACCAGGGACTAGCGGAATCTCAGATACGCAGTATTTT.

This chain uses TRBV21-1 with TRBJ2-2; the DNA was not compared with TRBD1, the D call given in the table. TRBV21-1 constitutes a pseudogene. This CDR3 comprises 19 residues. Here the CDR3 reads CASSRSRDRGQPNTGELFF. The DNA for the CDR3 is TGTGCCAGCAGCCGAAGCCGGGACAGGGGGCAACCGAACACCGGGGAGCTGTTTTTT.

V and J are TRBV5-1 and TRBJ2-1; 11 positions agree with TRBD2. This CDR3 has 16 amino acids. Per the germline V gene, CDR1 is SGHRS and CDR2 is YFSETQ. With V trimmed by 5 bases and J by 7 bases, 11 bases remained unmatched. The CDR3 nucleotides read TGCGCCAGCAGTCTGGGTGATAGCGGGGGGGCAAATGAGCAGTTCTTC. Translated: CASSLGDSGGANEQFF.